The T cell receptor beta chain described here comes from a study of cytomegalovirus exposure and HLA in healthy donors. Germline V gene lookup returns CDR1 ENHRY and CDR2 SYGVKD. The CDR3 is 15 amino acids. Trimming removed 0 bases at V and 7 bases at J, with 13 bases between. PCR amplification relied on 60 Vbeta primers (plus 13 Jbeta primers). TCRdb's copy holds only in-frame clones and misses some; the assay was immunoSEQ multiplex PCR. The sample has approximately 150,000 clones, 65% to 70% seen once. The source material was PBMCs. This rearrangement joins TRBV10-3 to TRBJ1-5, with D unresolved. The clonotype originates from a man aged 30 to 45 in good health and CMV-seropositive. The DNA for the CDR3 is TGTGCCATCAGTGAGTCACGGGGTTTTGGGCAGCCCCAGCATTTT. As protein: CAISESRGFGQPQHF.